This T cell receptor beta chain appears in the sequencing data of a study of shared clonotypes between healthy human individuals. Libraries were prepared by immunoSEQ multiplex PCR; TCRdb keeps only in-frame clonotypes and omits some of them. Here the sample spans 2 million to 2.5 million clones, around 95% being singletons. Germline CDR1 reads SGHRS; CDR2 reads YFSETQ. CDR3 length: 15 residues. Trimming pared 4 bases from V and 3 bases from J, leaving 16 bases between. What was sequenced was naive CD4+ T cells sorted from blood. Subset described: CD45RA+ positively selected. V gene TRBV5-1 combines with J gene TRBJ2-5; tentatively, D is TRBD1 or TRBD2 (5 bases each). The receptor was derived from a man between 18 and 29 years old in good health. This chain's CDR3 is CASSIIPGPEETQYF. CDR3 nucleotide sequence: TGCGCCAGCAGCATAATTCCGGGACCCGAAGAGACCCAGTACTTC.